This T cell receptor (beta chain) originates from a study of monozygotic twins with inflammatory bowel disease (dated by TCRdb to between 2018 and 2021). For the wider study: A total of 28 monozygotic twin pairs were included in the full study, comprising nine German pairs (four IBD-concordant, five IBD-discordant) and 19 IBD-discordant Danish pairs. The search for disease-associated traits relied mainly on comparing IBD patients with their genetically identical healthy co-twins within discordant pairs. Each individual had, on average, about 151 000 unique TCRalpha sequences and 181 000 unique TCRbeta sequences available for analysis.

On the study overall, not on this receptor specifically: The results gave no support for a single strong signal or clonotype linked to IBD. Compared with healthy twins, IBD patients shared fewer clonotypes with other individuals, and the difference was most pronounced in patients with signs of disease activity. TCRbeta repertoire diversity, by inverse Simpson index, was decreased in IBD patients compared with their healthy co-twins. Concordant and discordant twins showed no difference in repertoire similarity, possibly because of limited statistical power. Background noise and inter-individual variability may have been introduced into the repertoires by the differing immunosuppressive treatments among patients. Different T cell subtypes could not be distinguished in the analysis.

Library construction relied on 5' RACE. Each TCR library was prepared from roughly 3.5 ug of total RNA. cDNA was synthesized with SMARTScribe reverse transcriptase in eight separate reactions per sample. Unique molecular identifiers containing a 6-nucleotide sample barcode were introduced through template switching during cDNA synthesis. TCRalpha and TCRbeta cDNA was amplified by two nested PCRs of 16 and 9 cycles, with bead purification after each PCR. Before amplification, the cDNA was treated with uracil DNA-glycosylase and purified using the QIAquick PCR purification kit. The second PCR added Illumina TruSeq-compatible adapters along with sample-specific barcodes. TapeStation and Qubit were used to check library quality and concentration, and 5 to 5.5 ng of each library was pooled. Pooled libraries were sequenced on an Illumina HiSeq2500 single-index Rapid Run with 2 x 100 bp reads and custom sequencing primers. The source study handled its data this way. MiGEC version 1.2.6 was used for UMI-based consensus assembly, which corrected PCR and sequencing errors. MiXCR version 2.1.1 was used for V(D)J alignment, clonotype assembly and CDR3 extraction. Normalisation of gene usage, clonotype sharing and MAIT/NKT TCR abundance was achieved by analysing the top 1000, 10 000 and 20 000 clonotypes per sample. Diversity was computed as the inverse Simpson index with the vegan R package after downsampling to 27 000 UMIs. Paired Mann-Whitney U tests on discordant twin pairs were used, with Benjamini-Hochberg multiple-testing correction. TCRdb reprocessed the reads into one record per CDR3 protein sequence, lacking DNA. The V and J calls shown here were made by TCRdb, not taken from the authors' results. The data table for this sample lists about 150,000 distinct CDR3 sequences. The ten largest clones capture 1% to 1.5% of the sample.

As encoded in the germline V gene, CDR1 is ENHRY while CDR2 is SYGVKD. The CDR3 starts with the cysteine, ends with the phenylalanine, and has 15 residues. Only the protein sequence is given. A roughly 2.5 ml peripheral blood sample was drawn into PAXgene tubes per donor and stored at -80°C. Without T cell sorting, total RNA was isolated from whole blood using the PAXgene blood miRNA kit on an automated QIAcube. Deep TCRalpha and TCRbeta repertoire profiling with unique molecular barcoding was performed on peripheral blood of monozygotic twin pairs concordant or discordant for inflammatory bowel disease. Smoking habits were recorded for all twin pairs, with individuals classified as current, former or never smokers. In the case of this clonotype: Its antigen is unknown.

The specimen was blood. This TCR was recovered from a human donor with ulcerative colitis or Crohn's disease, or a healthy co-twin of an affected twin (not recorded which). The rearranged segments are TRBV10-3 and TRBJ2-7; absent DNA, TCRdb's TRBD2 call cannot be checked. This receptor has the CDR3 CAVSFRGGIRNEQYF.